Here is one T cell receptor beta chain with its context. These data come from a study of blood T cell repertoires in COVID-19. Source study methods: Reference gene primer amplification gave estimated nucleated cell counts. Using immunoSEQ multiplex PCR, the repertoire was profiled, and TCRdb retains in-frame clones only, with some absent. V, J and clone size are taken as reported in that table, and D and trimming were inferred from the DNA itself. The sample holds 45,000 to 55,000 clones, 83% seen once. CDR3 size: 14 residues. The V segment lost 5 bases and the J segment 6 bases; nucleotides outside the gene matches: 8. Germline CDR1 and CDR2: SGHTA and FQGNSA.

The material sequenced was peripheral blood. The receptor was derived from a human donor in a cohort sampled during active COVID-19. The gene calls are TRBV7-2 and TRBJ2-7, with TRBD1 matching 9 bases. For the CDR3, the DNA is TGTGCCAGCAGCCCGGGACAGGGCGTCGGCGAGCAGTACTTC. Protein sequence: CASSPGQGVGEQYF.